This T cell receptor (beta chain) is drawn from a study of CD8 T cells in ankylosing spondylitis. Findings and limits, study-wide: Reportedly, significant enrichment of disease-linked clones occurred in matched ankylosing spondylitis synovial fluid. Some of the motif variants had earlier been found in reactive arthritis patients' fluid and blood. Ankylosing spondylitis blood appeared to be characterized by a TCR beta motif of eight highly homologous variants.

Making the TCR beta libraries involved quantitative 5'-RACE with molecular barcodes. TCRdb fed the 5' RACE reads into MiXCR, producing one record per CDR3 protein. The sample consists of some 840,000 distinct CDR3 sequences, about 11% of them appearing once. Comments on this clonotype: As yet, its antigen is unknown.

Per the germline V gene, CDR1 is DFQATT and CDR2 is SNEGSKA (reference sequence). Losses at the gene ends were 0 bases for V and 2 bases for J; bases not matched to a gene: 5. The length of the CDR3 is 16 residues. Sequences were obtained from blood, either unsorted or a sorted T cell fraction (not recorded which). The receptor was isolated from a male donor with ankylosing spondylitis. V and J are TRBV20-1 and TRBJ2-3, with TRBD2 matching 10 bases. The CDR3 loop is CSARDLAGADTDTQYF. The CDR3 nucleotides read TGCAGTGCTAGAGATCTAGCGGGAGCGGACACAGATACGCAGTATTTT.